The source of this T cell receptor beta chain is a study of cytomegalovirus exposure and HLA in healthy donors. V was pared by 7 bases and J by 3 bases, with 15 bases between. The CDR3 covers 15 residues. Germline CDR1 and CDR2: LNHDA and SQIVND (reference sequence). Use of 60 Vbeta and 13 Jbeta primers characterized the PCR. The repertoire was sequenced with immunoSEQ multiplex PCR; TCRdb's copy has only in-frame clones and lacks some. Of roughly 160,000 clones in the sample, 73% were seen once. Sequences were obtained from PBMCs. This chain joins TRBV19 and TRBJ2-2, with a weak D call TRBD1 (6 bases). The receptor was derived from a woman aged 18 to 35 in good health and CMV-seropositive. CDR3 in amino acids: CASTSGTTDTGELFF. CDR3 sequence (DNA): TGTGCCAGTACCTCGGGGACAACGGACACCGGGGAGCTGTTTTTT.